The 28 T cell receptor beta chains below come from one sample, sequenced in a study of blood T cell repertoires in COVID-19. TCRdb's table, derived via immunoSEQ multiplex PCR, lists solely in-frame clones and lacks some. The table has some 300,000 clones, nearly 90% seen once. The sample consisted of PBMCs or T cells enriched from blood (not recorded which). The receptors stem from a woman aged 25 to 39 who had recovered from COVID-19.

The V gene is TRBV3-1 (or the pseudogene TRBV3-2), the J gene TRBJ1-6; TRBD1 aligns across 8 bases. With 2 bases clipped from V and 10 bases from J, the junction kept 7 bases outside the gene matches. Germline CDR1 LGHDT, CDR2 YNNKEL (reference sequence). This CDR3 contains 15 residues. The CDR3 DNA sequence: TGTGCCAGCAGCCAATCCGGACAGGGAACCTCACCCCTCCACTTT. Protein product: CASSQSGQGTSPLHF.

J is TRBJ2-1 and V is TRBV19; 8 bases agree with TRBD1. In germline, CDR1 is LNHDA, CDR2 SQIVND (reference sequence). The V and J ends lost 6 bases and 3 bases, in that order; junction bases with no gene match: 7. The CDR3 contains 15 residues. The CDR3 sequence is CASSLDRENYNEQFF. In DNA form, the CDR3 reads TGTGCCAGTAGCTTGGACAGGGAGAACTACAATGAGCAGTTCTTC.

The chain recombines TRBV7-2 with TRBJ1-1; unclear D gene. This CDR3 comprises 12 residues. Germline CDR1 reads SGHTA; CDR2 reads FQGNSA. The V and J ends lost 2 bases and 8 bases respectively, with 9 bases between them. The CDR3 loop is CASSLNRAEAFF. In nucleotides, the CDR3 is TGTGCCAGCAGCTTAAACAGAGCAGAAGCTTTCTTT.

The genes are TRBV7-2 and TRBJ1-2; 7 bases align to TRBD1. Trimming removed 4 bases from V and 4 bases from J; junction bases left unmatched: 6. CDR3 length equals 14 residues. Germline V gene lookup returns CDR1 SGHTA and CDR2 FQGNSA. CDR3 loop: CASSSQGTSYGYTF. The DNA of the CDR3 is TGTGCCAGCAGCTCACAGGGGACTAGCTATGGCTACACCTTC.

The J gene is TRBJ1-6, the V gene TRBV19, with TRBD1 identical over 7 bases. CDR1 and CDR2 from the germline V gene are LNHDA and SQIVND (reference sequence). V was pared by 3 bases and J by 5 bases, with 10 bases of the junction left unmatched. The CDR3 extends over 17 amino acids. CDR3 loop: CASSILTKGADNSPLHF. As DNA, the CDR3 is TGTGCCAGTAGTATCCTCACCAAGGGGGCGGATAATTCACCCCTCCACTTT.

The CDR3 nucleotides read TGCGCCAGCAGCCACGGACAGGGGAGTTTGGACGAGCAGTACTTC. Translation: CASSHGQGSLDEQYF. This rearrangement joins TRBV4-1 to TRBJ2-7, with 9 positions matching TRBD1. The trim removed 3 bases at V and 5 bases at J, leaving 8 bases unmatched. Germline CDR1 MGHRA, CDR2 YSYEKL. The CDR3 extends over 15 amino acids.

The chain recombines TRBV10-3 with TRBJ1-2, with a tentative D call TRBD1 (5 bases). This CDR3 region has 14 residues. Trimming took 10 bases from V and 2 from J, leaving 17 bases between them. Germline CDR1 is ENHRY and CDR2 is SYGVKD. CDR3 nucleotide sequence: TGTGCCAGCGAACGCAGGGCAACCAACTATGGCTACACCTTC. Residues: CASERRATNYGYTF.

The chain recombines TRBV19 with TRBJ1-6; 8 bases agree with TRBD1. CDR1 and CDR2 (germline): LNHDA, SQIVND (reference sequence). There are 14 residues in the CDR3. V was pared by 4 bases and J by 7 bases, with 3 bases of the junction left unmatched. The DNA of the CDR3 is TGTGCCAGTAGTAACGGACAGGGCAATTCACCCCTCCACTTT. As protein: CASSNGQGNSPLHF.

This chain connects TRBV6-5 to TRBJ2-2, with 7 nucleotides matching TRBD1. The CDR3 sequence is 14 residues long. V was pared by 6 bases and J by 3 bases, with 4 bases of the junction left unmatched. Germline V gene data show CDR1 as MNHEY and CDR2 as SVGAGI. CDR3 protein: CASRNQGDTGELFF. CDR3 nucleotide sequence: TGTGCCAGCAGGAATCAGGGGGACACCGGGGAGCTGTTTTTT.

The chain links TRBV28 to TRBJ1-2; possible D gene TRBD1, 5 bases. The CDR3 is 15 residues long. V was clipped by 1 base and J by 4 bases, with 13 bases between them. Germline CDR1 reads MDHEN; CDR2 reads SYDVKM. As DNA, the CDR3 is TGTGCCAGCAGTTTATATAGGCAGGGCGGCTATGGCTACACCTTC. It yields the protein CASSLYRQGGYGYTF.

This clone has a single count. The CDR3 is CASRNYERNQPQHF. The CDR3 bases are TGTGCCAGTAGGAACTACGAGCGCAATCAGCCCCAGCATTTT. This chain connects TRBV19 to TRBJ1-5; D gene uncertain. The germline V gene has CDR1 LNHDA and CDR2 SQIVND (reference sequence). The CDR3 extends over 14 amino acids. Trimming took off 6 bases at V and 2 bases at J, with 11 bases between the two ends.

The chain has TRBV7-8 and TRBJ1-2, with 9 bases identical to TRBD1. CDR1 and CDR2 from the germline V gene are SGHVS and FQNEAQ. CDR3 length: 13 amino acids. The trim removed 3 bases at V and 13 bases at J, leaving 9 bases unmatched. The CDR3 here is CASSLRDRVVGTF. The CDR3 coding sequence is TGTGCCAGCAGCTTGCGGGACAGGGTTGTTGGCACCTTC.

The chain couples TRBV5-4 to TRBJ2-7; TRBD2 matches at 8 bases. CDR3 length: 15 amino acids. CDR1 SGHNT and CDR2 YYREEE come from the germline V gene (reference sequence). The V and J ends lost 4 bases and 3 bases, in that order; junction bases with no gene match: 9. The CDR3 protein is CASSPFSGTIYEQYF. The DNA of the CDR3 is TGTGCCAGCAGCCCATTTAGCGGGACCATCTACGAGCAGTACTTC.

V and J are TRBV4-1 and TRBJ1-1, with 7 bases identical to TRBD1. Losses at the gene ends were 4 bases for V and 4 bases for J; bases not matched to a gene: 6. The CDR3 has 14 residues. Looked up from germline, CDR1 is MGHRA and CDR2 is YSYEKL. CDR3 sequence (DNA): TGCGCCAGCAGCCGCCCCCAGGGGGTCACTGAAGCTTTCTTT. Its translation is CASSRPQGVTEAFF.

This clone was counted a few times. The V gene is TRBV6-5, the J gene TRBJ1-1, with D tentatively TRBD1 (5 bases). The germline V and J ends were trimmed by 8 bases and 3 bases, with 13 bases remaining between them. This CDR3 is 13 amino acids long. Germline V gives CDR1 MNHEY, CDR2 SVGAGI. CDR3 nucleotide sequence: TGTGCCAGCCAACTGGGGGGTCACACTGAAGCTTTCTTT. The encoded protein is CASQLGGHTEAFF.

The chain links TRBV5-8 to TRBJ2-1; possible D gene TRBD2, 7 bases. Looked up from germline, CDR1 is SGHTS and CDR2 is YDEGEE. The V end was cut by 0 bases, the J end by 0 bases, with 19 bases between. The CDR3 is 19 amino acids. CDR3 sequence (DNA): TGTGCCAGCAGCTTGGAGGCGGGGGCCGCTCTAAGCTCCTACAATGAGCAGTTCTTC. It encodes CASSLEAGAALSSYNEQFF.

V usage is TRBV5-1 and J usage is TRBJ2-2; 14 positions agree with TRBD2. V lost 4 bases to trimming and J lost 6 bases; unmatched junction nucleotides: 5. This CDR3 is built from 16 residues. The germline V gene encodes CDR1 SGHRS and CDR2 YFSETQ. The CDR3 protein is CASSTTTSGRAGELFF. Written as DNA, the CDR3 is TGCGCCAGCAGCACTACGACTAGCGGGAGGGCCGGGGAGCTGTTTTTT.

This clone was counted between two and nine times. V is TRBV19 and J is TRBJ1-1; TRBD1 matches 9 bases. Germline V gene lookup returns CDR1 LNHDA and CDR2 SQIVND (reference sequence). After removal of 7 bases from V and 1 base from J, the junction contained 4 bases not matched to a gene. The CDR3 has 14 residues. The CDR3, as DNA: TGTGCCAGTATGACGGGACAGGGGAACACTGAAGCTTTCTTT. It translates to CASMTGQGNTEAFF.

In its sample, this clone was seen a few times. The chain uses TRBV27 and TRBJ1-6; 8 positions match TRBD1. Per the germline V gene, CDR1 is MNHEY and CDR2 is SMNVEV (reference sequence). The CDR3 consists of 19 residues. J lost 0 bases, V lost 6 bases, and 13 bases had no gene match. The DNA of the CDR3 is TGTGCCAGCAGGCTTTTTCCAGGGGGCCACAGCTCCTATAATTCACCCCTCCACTTT. Its protein is CASRLFPGGHSSYNSPLHF.

V and J are TRBV12-3 or TRBV12-4 and TRBJ1-1; possibly TRBD1 for D (6 bases). The V gene lost 5 bases and the J gene lost 11 bases, with 15 bases spanning the gap. The CDR3 covers 12 residues. CDR3 DNA: TGTGCCAGCAGTAGCCGACAGGCATGGGCTTTCTTT. Translation gives CASSSRQAWAFF.

The chain links TRBV7-2 to TRBJ1-1, with a tentative D call TRBD1 (5 bases). The CDR3 length is 14 residues. The germline V and J ends were trimmed by 3 bases and 0 bases, with 8 bases remaining between them. Germline CDR1 reads SGHTA; CDR2 reads FQGNSA. The CDR3: CASSFRAVNTEAFF. The DNA of the CDR3 is TGTGCCAGCAGCTTCAGGGCGGTGAACACTGAAGCTTTCTTT.

V is TRBV18 and J is TRBJ1-1, with a weak D call TRBD1 (5 bases). The CDR3 loop spans 19 amino acids. V was pared by 6 bases and J by 3 bases, with 29 bases between. Germline-derived CDR1 and CDR2 are KGHSH and LQKENI. The CDR3 DNA is TGTGCCAGCTCTCGACGGGGGGGAGCACTCCCCATCTTGGACACTGAAGCTTTCTTT. Translation: CASSRRGGALPILDTEAFF.

The chain recombines TRBV3-1 (or the pseudogene TRBV3-2) with TRBJ1-6; 9 bases map to TRBD1. The junction had 2 bases not matched to a gene; V was cut back by 1 base and J by 7 bases. The CDR3 runs to 15 residues. The germline gives CDR1 LGHDT, CDR2 YNNKEL (reference sequence). The CDR3 protein is CASSQVGTGNSPLHF. Here the CDR3 DNA reads TGTGCCAGCAGCCAAGTGGGGACAGGGAATTCACCCCTCCACTTT.

In its sample, this clone was seen once. The CDR3 region is CASSPPWGQGKDEKLFF. DNA of the CDR3: TGTGCCAGCTCACCACCGTGGGGACAGGGGAAGGATGAAAAACTGTTTTTT. This chain uses TRBV18 with TRBJ1-4, with 10 bases aligning to TRBD1. The V and J ends lost 0 bases and 6 bases, in that order; junction bases with no gene match: 7. Germline CDR1 and CDR2: KGHSH and LQKENI. The CDR3 covers 17 residues.

The chain is built from TRBV7-9 and TRBJ2-7, with TRBD2 identical over 14 bases. Trimming took 5 bases from V and 0 from J; bases not matched to a gene: 9. The germline gives CDR1 SEHNR, CDR2 FQNEAQ (reference sequence). The CDR3 spans 18 residues. CDR3 sequence: CASSVGTSGRVPSYEQYF. For the CDR3, the DNA is TGTGCCAGCAGCGTGGGGACTAGCGGGAGAGTTCCCTCCTACGAGCAGTACTTC.

The chain employs TRBV7-6 and TRBJ1-1; 8 bases agree with TRBD1. Germline V gene data show CDR1 as SGHVS and CDR2 as FNYEAQ. The CDR3 extends over 15 amino acids. V lost 5 bases and J lost 6; bases outside the gene matches: 11. Here the CDR3 DNA reads TGTGCCAGCAGCCCCGGGGACAGGTTCGTAGCTGAAGCTTTCTTT. Amino acids: CASSPGDRFVAEAFF.

The CDR3 bases are TGTGCCAGCAGCCACTCGGACAGGGGTTTCGCCGGGGAGCTGTTTTTT. It is translated as CASSHSDRGFAGELFF. The rearrangement uses TRBV7-9 and TRBJ2-2, with 9 bases aligning to TRBD1. The CDR3 spans 16 residues. V shed 5 bases and J 6 bases; nucleotides not matched to a gene: 10. Germline CDR1 reads SEHNR; CDR2 reads FQNEAQ (reference sequence).

This chain's CDR3 is CASSYLAGGTDTQYF. The CDR3 region has the DNA TGCGCCAGCAGCTATCTAGCGGGAGGTACGGATACGCAGTATTTT. The rearrangement joins TRBV5-1 to TRBJ2-3; TRBD2 aligns across 11 bases. V gave up 3 bases and J gave up 6 bases; unmatched junction bases: 6. Germline V gene data show CDR1 as SGHRS and CDR2 as YFSETQ. The CDR3 is 15 amino acids.